Below, 27 T cell receptor beta chains from the same sample are listed, as sequenced in a study of molecular identifiers for immune sequencing clone quantification (dated by TCRdb to the late 2010s). Library preparation employed PCR. Sequencing was carried out with a NextSeq 500. TCRdb trimmed the raw reads at Q25, called clones with MiXCR and kept productive beta chains. Rows matching on CDR3 protein sequence are summarized as one entry with the most common DNA and genes. In this sample the table shows some 96,000 distinct CDR3 sequences, approximately 24% of which occur a single time. Approximately 0.91% of the sample is taken by the ten largest. The sequencing input was naive CD8+ T cells from blood, with Jurkat cell RNA spiked in. The label giving this sample's cell subset or site can be read as: FACS-sorted CD8+CD4-CCR7+CD45RA+ naive T cells. The receptors derive from a human donor in good health. Some libraries in this study had Jurkat cell RNA spiked in.

The J gene is TRBJ2-7, the V gene TRBV9; D perhaps matches TRBD2 (6 bases). The length of the CDR3 is 12 residues. Trimming stripped 7 bases from V and 0 bases from J, with 8 bases between. From germline, CDR1 is SGDLS and CDR2 YYNGEE. CDR3 nucleotides: TGTGCCAGCGCCGGGAGCTCCTACGAGCAGTACTTC. Its translation is CASAGSSYEQYF.

This clonotype was detected only a few times. The junction does not match germline at one end; this may be a read error. V gene TRBV19 combines with J gene TRBJ2-3; D is unresolved. The CDR3 covers 13 residues. Germline V gene sequence: CDR1 LNHDA, CDR2 SQIVND (reference sequence). The CDR3 nucleotides are TGTGCCAGAAGTACCCTGGGCACAGATACGCAGTATTTT. Its translation: CARSTLGTDTQYF.

This clonotype has a count of ten or more. V and J are TRBV6-5 and TRBJ1-6, with 7 nucleotides matching TRBD1. The CDR3 is 14 amino acids. V lost 4 bases and J lost 3; bases outside the gene matches: 0. Germline CDR1 and CDR2: MNHEY and SVGAGI. CDR3 loop: CASSWDSYNSPLHF. The CDR3 region has the DNA TGTGCCAGCAGTTGGGACAGCTATAATTCACCCCTCCACTTT.

This clonotype was counted between two and nine times. This chain connects TRBV7-3 to TRBJ1-1, with TRBD1 as a possible D gene (6 bases). The V end lost 1 base, the J end lost 6 bases, and 15 bases lay between the germline ends. CDR3 size: 15 residues. Looked up from germline, CDR1 is SGHTA and CDR2 is FQGTGA. The CDR3, as DNA: TGTGCCAGCAGCTTAAAGGGGGACCCGATCGCTGAAGCTTTCTTT. It encodes CASSLKGDPIAEAFF.

The table lists this clonotype with many counts. The J gene is TRBJ2-3, the V gene TRBV2; 10 bases map to TRBD2. The CDR3 has 14 residues. Per the germline V gene, CDR1 is SNHLY and CDR2 is FYNNEI. V gave up 9 bases and J gave up 5 bases; unmatched junction bases: 8. CDR3 sequence reads: CARAGLAGEDTQYF. The CDR3 nucleotides read TGTGCCAGGGCGGGGCTAGCGGGGGAAGATACGCAGTATTTT.

Details on this clonotype: Just one base apart from a much larger clone, this may be a read error. The conserved final phenylalanine or tryptophan is absent from the CDR3, which likely points to a read error. V and J are TRBV13 and TRBJ2-5; 7 bases agree with TRBD1. The trim removed 7 bases at V and 1 base at J, leaving 12 bases unmatched. Per the germline V gene, CDR1 is PRHDT and CDR2 is FYEKMQ (reference sequence). This CDR3 is built from 16 residues. The CDR3 protein is CASNSRGTAPQETQYL. DNA of the CDR3: TGTGCCAGCAACTCGAGAGGGACAGCTCCCCAAGAGACCCAGTACCTC.

In this sample, this clonotype turned up a few times. The chain carries TRBV19 and TRBJ1-1; D may be TRBD1 (5 bases). V lost 6 bases and J lost 3, with 14 bases in between. This CDR3 is 14 amino acids long. Germline V CDR1 and CDR2: LNHDA, SQIVND (reference sequence). The DNA for the CDR3 is TGTGCCAGTAGGGAGATCCCGGGGGACACTGAAGCTTTCTTT. Protein sequence: CASREIPGDTEAFF.

This clonotype appeared a single time. A much more abundant neighbour one base away suggests this may be a read error. The chain combines TRBV28 with TRBJ1-5, with D unresolved. Germline V gene data show CDR1 as MDHEN and CDR2 as SYDVKM. The CDR3 is 13 residues long. CDR3 amino acids: CAGSSRGNQPQHF. The CDR3 bases are TGTGCCGGCAGCTCAAGGGGCAATCAGCCCCAGCATTTT.

Ten or more counts support this clonotype. The chain employs TRBV5-1 and TRBJ2-5, with 9 bases aligning to TRBD2. This CDR3 comprises 16 residues. J gave up 0 bases and V 0 bases, and 3 bases lay outside the gene matches. Germline lookup yields CDR1 SGHRS and CDR2 YFSETQ. CDR3 sequence: CASSLVASGDQETQYF. Here the CDR3 DNA reads TGCGCCAGCAGCTTGGTGGCTAGCGGGGACCAAGAGACCCAGTACTTC.

This clonotype was seen only a few times. The V call is TRBV29-1, the J call TRBJ1-2; D unresolved. CDR3 length: 11 amino acids. V was cut by 0 bases and J by 4 bases, with 3 bases left in between. CDR1 and CDR2 from the germline V gene are SQVTM and ANQGSEA. CDR3 coding DNA: TGCAGCGTTGAAGATGGCTATGGCTACACCTTC. The encoded protein is CSVEDGYGYTF.

A note on this clonotype: A clone one base away is much larger, so this may be a read error. CDR3 in amino acids: CANSVASGGQETQYF. The CDR3 nucleotides are TGTGCCAACAGCGTAGCTAGCGGGGGACAAGAGACCCAGTACTTC. The chain combines TRBV9 with TRBJ2-5, with 10 bases identical to TRBD2. CDR1 is SGDLS and CDR2 is YYNGEE in the germline V gene. The CDR3 is 15 residues long.

The table lists this clonotype with many counts. V usage is TRBV7-2 and J usage is TRBJ2-7, with 8 nucleotides matching TRBD2. CDR3 length equals 15 residues. With 5 bases clipped from V and 2 bases from J, the junction kept 8 bases outside the gene matches. CDR1 and CDR2 from the germline V gene are SGHTA and FQGNSA. The CDR3 sequence: CASSPTSGGTYEQYF. The CDR3 DNA sequence: TGTGCCAGCAGCCCTACCAGCGGGGGTACCTACGAGCAGTACTTC.

This clonotype was found many times. J is TRBJ2-2 and V is TRBV7-9; D is undetermined. This CDR3 is 15 amino acids long. The V gene's germline CDR1 is SEHNR and CDR2 FQNEAQ (reference sequence). Between the trimmed V and J ends, which lost 5 bases and 0 bases, there was a span of 10 bases. The CDR3 sequence is CASSPSPANTGELFF. CDR3 bases: TGTGCCAGCAGCCCCTCCCCTGCGAACACCGGGGAGCTGTTTTTT.

The J gene is TRBJ2-5, the V gene TRBV12-3 or TRBV12-4; 10 positions agree with TRBD2. The J segment lost 4 bases and the V segment lost 6 bases, leaving 8 bases of the junction unmatched. The CDR3 length is 15 residues. The CDR3 reads CASSPTSGIGETQYF. The CDR3 DNA is TGTGCCAGCAGCCCCACTAGCGGGATTGGAGAGACCCAGTACTTC.

This clonotype has at least ten counts. The genes are TRBV7-9 and TRBJ1-5; possible D gene TRBD1, 6 bases. With 1 base removed from V and 3 bases from J, the gap between germline ends came to 10 bases. The CDR3 runs to 15 residues. Germline V CDR1 and CDR2: SEHNR, FQNEAQ (reference sequence). The CDR3: CASSLGTGNNQPQHF. DNA of the CDR3: TGTGCCAGCAGCTTAGGAACAGGGAACAATCAGCCCCAGCATTTT.

This clonotype was counted many times. The chain couples TRBV6-5 to TRBJ2-2, with D hard to call. CDR1 and CDR2 from the germline V gene are MNHEY and SVGAGI. Trimming stripped 0 bases from V and 7 bases from J, with 9 bases between. The CDR3 totals 14 residues. The CDR3 DNA reads TGTGCCAGCAGTTACTCGAAATGGGGCGGGGAGCTGTTTTTT. It yields the protein CASSYSKWGGELFF.

This clonotype turned up a few times. The chain links TRBV7-9 to TRBJ2-5; TRBD2 matches at 8 bases. After removal of 4 bases from V and 2 bases from J, the junction contained 9 bases not matched to a gene. Looked up from germline, CDR1 is SEHNR and CDR2 is FQNEAQ (reference sequence). CDR3 length: 16 amino acids. CDR3 amino acids: CASSSYRASGQETQYF. The DNA of the CDR3 is TGTGCCAGCAGCTCCTACAGGGCTAGCGGGCAAGAGACCCAGTACTTC.

This chain joins TRBV19 and TRBJ1-1, with 9 bases fitting TRBD1. There are 14 residues in the CDR3. Trimming at V came to 4 bases and at J to 4 bases, leaving 4 bases not matched to a gene. Germline V gene data show CDR1 as LNHDA and CDR2 as SQIVND (reference sequence). The CDR3, as DNA: TGTGCCAGTAGTACTACAGGGGGCGTCACTGAAGCTTTCTTT. This encodes CASSTTGGVTEAFF.

This clonotype was seen repeatedly, ten times or more. V usage is TRBV27 and J usage is TRBJ1-1; 8 bases are a match to TRBD1. This CDR3 spans 14 amino acids. Germline V gene lookup returns CDR1 MNHEY and CDR2 SMNVEV (reference sequence). Trimming removed 6 bases from V and 4 bases from J; junction bases left unmatched: 7. Here the CDR3 DNA reads TGTGCCAGCAGCCCAACAGGGGGGTCCACTGAAGCTTTCTTT. It specifies CASSPTGGSTEAFF.

This clonotype was observed at least ten times. The rearrangement joins TRBV9 to TRBJ2-7; 8 nucleotides match TRBD1. With 3 bases clipped from V and 1 base from J, the junction kept 9 bases outside the gene matches. The CDR3 runs 16 residues. Germline loops: CDR1 SGDLS, CDR2 YYNGEE. The CDR3 here is CASSGEGRTGSYEQYF. The CDR3 DNA reads as TGTGCCAGCAGCGGAGAGGGGAGGACAGGGTCCTACGAGCAGTACTTC.

The sample holds many counts of this clonotype. J is TRBJ2-1 and V is TRBV7-2; TRBD2 is a possible D gene (5 bases). The CDR3 has 17 amino acids. CDR1 and CDR2 from the germline V gene are SGHTA and FQGNSA. V lost 1 base and J 0 bases, leaving 13 bases between the germline ends. CDR3 DNA sequence: TGTGCCAGCAGCTTAGATCTGGACTCTGGCTCCTACAATGAGCAGTTCTTC. It translates to CASSLDLDSGSYNEQFF.

The V and J genes are TRBV12-3 or TRBV12-4 and TRBJ2-5; D ambiguous. The V and J ends lost 5 bases and 4 bases respectively, with 14 bases between them. The CDR3 length is 14 residues. CDR3 bases: TGTGCCAGCAGTCCGGGCCGGGCCCCAGAGACCCAGTACTTC. Amino acid sequence: CASSPGRAPETQYF.

This clonotype was detected ten times or more. This chain joins TRBV29-1 and TRBJ2-7, with 10 bases identical to TRBD2. This CDR3 has 14 residues. J gave up 0 bases and V 1 base, and 0 bases lay outside the gene matches. Germline-derived CDR1 and CDR2 are SQVTM and ANQGSEA. CDR3 DNA sequence: TGCAGCGTTGAAGGACTAGCGGGCTCCTACGAGCAGTACTTC. Its translation: CSVEGLAGSYEQYF.

This clonotype was found many times. This chain joins TRBV7-9 and TRBJ2-7; 8 bases fit TRBD1. The CDR3 is 18 amino acids. CDR1 SEHNR and CDR2 FQNEAQ come from the germline V gene (reference sequence). The trim removed 4 bases at V and 0 bases at J, leaving 14 bases unmatched. The CDR3 spells CASSSFGTGPHSSYEQYF. The CDR3 DNA reads TGTGCCAGCAGCTCCTTCGGGACAGGTCCTCATAGCTCCTACGAGCAGTACTTC. Full variable domain (missing parts from reference TRBV7-9 and TRBJ2-7): DTGVSQNPRHKITKRGQNVTFRCDPISEHNRLYWYRQTLGQGPEFLTYFQNEAQLEKSRLLSDRFSAERPKGSFSTLEIQRTEQGDSAMYLCASSSFGTGPHSSYEQYFGPGTRLTVT.

This clonotype was picked up a small number of times. The CDR3 reads CASSTLDIQYF. In DNA form, the CDR3 reads TGTGCCAGTAGTACCCTAGACATTCAGTACTTC. The V call is TRBV19, the J call TRBJ2-4; the D is unclear. V was trimmed by 4 bases and J by 8 bases, leaving 6 bases between them. Germline assignment: CDR1 LNHDA and CDR2 SQIVND (reference sequence). The CDR3 spans 11 residues.

In this sample, this clonotype turned up many times. The rearrangement links TRBV25-1 to TRBJ2-3, with D possibly TRBD2 on 5 matching bases. Germline assignment: CDR1 MGHDK and CDR2 SYGVNS. CDR3 size: 18 residues. V lost 2 bases to trimming and J lost 2 bases, with 20 bases between them. The CDR3 DNA follows: TGTGCCAGCAGTGAACCCCCGGGTGAGCGGATCTTCACAGATACGCAGTATTTT. It codes for CASSEPPGERIFTDTQYF.

This clonotype was recorded many times. The chain has TRBV7-9 and TRBJ2-3; D uncertain. V gave up 5 bases and J gave up 4 bases, with 16 bases separating them. The CDR3 has 15 residues. The germline V gene encodes CDR1 SEHNR and CDR2 FQNEAQ (reference sequence). In DNA form, the CDR3 reads TGTGCCAGCAGCCACATAGCCGCCAGCGCAGATACGCAGTATTTT. Its protein product is CASSHIAASADTQYF. The whole variable domain, remainder taken from reference TRBV7-9 and TRBJ2-3, is DTGVSQNPRHKITKRGQNVTFRCDPISEHNRLYWYRQTLGQGPEFLTYFQNEAQLEKSRLLSDRFSAERPKGSFSTLEIQRTEQGDSAMYLCASSHIAASADTQYFGPGTRLTVL.